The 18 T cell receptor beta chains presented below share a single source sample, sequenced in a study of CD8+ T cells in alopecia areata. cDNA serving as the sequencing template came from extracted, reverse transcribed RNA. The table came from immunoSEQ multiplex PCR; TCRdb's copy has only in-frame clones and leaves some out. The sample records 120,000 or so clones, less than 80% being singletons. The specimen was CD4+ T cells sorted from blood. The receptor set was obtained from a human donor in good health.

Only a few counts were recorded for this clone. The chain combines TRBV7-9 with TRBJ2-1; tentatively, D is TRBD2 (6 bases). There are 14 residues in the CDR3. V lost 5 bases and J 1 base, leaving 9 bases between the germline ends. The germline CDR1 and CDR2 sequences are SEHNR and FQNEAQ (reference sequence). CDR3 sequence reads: CASSHGSSYNEQFF. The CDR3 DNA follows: TGTGCCAGCAGCCACGGGAGTTCCTACAATGAGCAGTTCTTC.

CDR3 DNA sequence: TGTGCCACCAGCAGAGAGGGCGGCTCTGGGGCCAACGTCCTGACTTTC. Its translation is CATSREGGSGANVLTF. The chain uses TRBV15 and TRBJ2-6; D is unclear. V dropped 0 bases and J dropped 0 bases, with 6 bases sitting between them. The CDR3 consists of 16 residues. CDR1 is LNHNV, CDR2 YYDKDF, per germline (reference sequence).

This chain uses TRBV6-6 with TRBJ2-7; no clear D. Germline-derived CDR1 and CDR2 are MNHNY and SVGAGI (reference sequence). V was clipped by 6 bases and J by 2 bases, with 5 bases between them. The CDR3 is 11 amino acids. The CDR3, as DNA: TGTGCCAGCAGCGATGCCTACGAGCAGTACTTC. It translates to CASSDAYEQYF.

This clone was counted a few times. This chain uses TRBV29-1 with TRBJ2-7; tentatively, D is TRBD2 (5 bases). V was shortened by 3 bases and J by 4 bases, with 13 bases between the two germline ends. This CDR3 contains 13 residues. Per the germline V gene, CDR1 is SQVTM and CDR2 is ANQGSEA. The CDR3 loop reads CSVDSGREYEQYF. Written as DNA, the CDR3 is TGCAGCGTTGACTCTGGGAGAGAGTACGAGCAGTACTTC.

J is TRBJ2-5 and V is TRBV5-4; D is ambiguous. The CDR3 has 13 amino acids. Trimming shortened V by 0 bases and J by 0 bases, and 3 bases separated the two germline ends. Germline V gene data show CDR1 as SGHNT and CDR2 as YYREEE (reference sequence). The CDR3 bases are TGTGCCAGCAGCTTGGCCAACCAAGAGACCCAGTACTTC. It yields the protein CASSLANQETQYF.

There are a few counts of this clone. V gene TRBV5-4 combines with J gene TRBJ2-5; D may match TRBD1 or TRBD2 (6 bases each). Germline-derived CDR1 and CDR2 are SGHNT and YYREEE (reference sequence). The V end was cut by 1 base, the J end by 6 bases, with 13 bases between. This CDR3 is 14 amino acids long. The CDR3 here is CASSLKGGPKTQYF. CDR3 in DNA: TGTGCCAGCAGCTTGAAAGGGGGGCCGAAGACCCAGTACTTC.

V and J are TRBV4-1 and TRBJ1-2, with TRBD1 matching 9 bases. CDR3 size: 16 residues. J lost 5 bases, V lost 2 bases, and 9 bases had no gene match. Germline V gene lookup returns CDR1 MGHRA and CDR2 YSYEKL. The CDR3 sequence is CASSQRTGGVGYGYTF. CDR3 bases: TGCGCCAGCAGCCAACGAACAGGGGGCGTAGGGTATGGCTACACCTTC.

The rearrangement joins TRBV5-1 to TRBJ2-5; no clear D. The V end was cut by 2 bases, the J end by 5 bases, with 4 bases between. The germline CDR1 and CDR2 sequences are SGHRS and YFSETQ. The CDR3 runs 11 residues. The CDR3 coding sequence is TGCGCCAGCAGCTTCGAGGAGACCCAGTACTTC. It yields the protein CASSFEETQYF.

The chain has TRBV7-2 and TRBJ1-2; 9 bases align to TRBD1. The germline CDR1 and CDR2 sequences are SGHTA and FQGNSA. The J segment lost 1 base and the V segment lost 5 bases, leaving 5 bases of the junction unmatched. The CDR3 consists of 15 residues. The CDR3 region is CASSPDRGGNYGYTF. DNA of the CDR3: TGTGCCAGCAGCCCTGACAGGGGGGGTAACTATGGCTACACCTTC.

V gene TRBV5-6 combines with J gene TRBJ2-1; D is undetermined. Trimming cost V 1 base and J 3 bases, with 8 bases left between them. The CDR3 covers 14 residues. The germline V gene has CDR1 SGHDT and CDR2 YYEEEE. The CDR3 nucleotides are TGTGCCAGCAGCTTGTTGCTCAGCTACAATGAGCAGTTCTTC. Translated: CASSLLLSYNEQFF.

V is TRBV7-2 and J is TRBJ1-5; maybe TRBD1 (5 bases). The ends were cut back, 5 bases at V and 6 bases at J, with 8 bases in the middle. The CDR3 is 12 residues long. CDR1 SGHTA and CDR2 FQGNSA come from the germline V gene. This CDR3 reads CASSNQGQPQHF. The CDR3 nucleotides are TGTGCCAGCAGCAACCAGGGTCAGCCCCAGCATTTT.

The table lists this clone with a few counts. CDR3 nucleotide sequence: TGCAGCGTTGAAAGGCCAGGGCAGGAAGATACGCAGTATTTT. Its protein is CSVERPGQEDTQYF. This chain uses TRBV29-1 with TRBJ2-3, with D maybe TRBD1 (5 bases). This CDR3 contains 14 residues. Germline-derived CDR1 and CDR2 are SQVTM and ANQGSEA. The V end was cut by 2 bases, the J end by 5 bases, with 14 bases between.

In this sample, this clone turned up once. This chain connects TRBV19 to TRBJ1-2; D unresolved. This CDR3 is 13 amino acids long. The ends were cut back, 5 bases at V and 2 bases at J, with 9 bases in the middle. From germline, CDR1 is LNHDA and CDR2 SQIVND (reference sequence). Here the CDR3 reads CASSPTQNYGYTF. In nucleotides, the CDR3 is TGTGCCAGTAGTCCGACACAGAACTATGGCTACACCTTC. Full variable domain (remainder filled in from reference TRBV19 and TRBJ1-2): DGGITQSPKYLFRKEGQNVTLSCEQNLNHDAMYWYRQDPGQGLRLIYYSQIVNDFQKGDIAEGYSVSREKKESFPLTVTSAQKNPTAFYLCASSPTQNYGYTFGSGTRLTVV.

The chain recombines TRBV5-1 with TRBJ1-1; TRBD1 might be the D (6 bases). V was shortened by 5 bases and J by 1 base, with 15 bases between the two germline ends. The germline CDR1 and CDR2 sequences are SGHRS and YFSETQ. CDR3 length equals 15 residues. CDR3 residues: CASSRHDRPNTEAFF. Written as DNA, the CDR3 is TGCGCCAGCAGTCGTCACGACAGGCCGAACACTGAAGCTTTCTTT.

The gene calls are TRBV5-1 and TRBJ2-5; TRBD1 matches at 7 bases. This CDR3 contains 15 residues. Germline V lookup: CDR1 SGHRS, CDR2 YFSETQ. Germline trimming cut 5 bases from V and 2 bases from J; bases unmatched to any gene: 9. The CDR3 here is CASSGDSHRQETQYF. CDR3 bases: TGCGCCAGCAGTGGGGACAGCCACCGGCAAGAGACCCAGTACTTC.

The DNA of the CDR3 is TGTGCCAGCAGCTTGCGGGCGGGGGCTGAAGCTTTCTTT. This translates into CASSLRAGAEAFF. This chain links TRBV5-6 with TRBJ1-1; tentatively, D is TRBD1 (5 bases). The germline CDR1 and CDR2 sequences are SGHDT and YYEEEE. This CDR3 region has 13 residues. Trimming cost V 1 base and J 6 bases, with 10 bases left between them.

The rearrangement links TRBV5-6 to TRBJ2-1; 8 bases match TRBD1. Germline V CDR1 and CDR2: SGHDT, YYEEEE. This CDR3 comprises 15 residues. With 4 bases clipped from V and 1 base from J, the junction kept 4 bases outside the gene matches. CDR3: CASSRGQGSYNEQFF. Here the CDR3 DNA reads TGTGCCAGCAGCCGAGGACAGGGATCCTACAATGAGCAGTTCTTC. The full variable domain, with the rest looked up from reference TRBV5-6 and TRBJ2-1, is DAGVTQSPTHLIKTRGQQVTLRCSPKSGHDTVSWYQQALGQGPQFIFQYYEEEERQRGNFPDRFSGHQFPNYSSELNVNALLLGDSALYLCASSRGQGSYNEQFFGPGTRLTVL.

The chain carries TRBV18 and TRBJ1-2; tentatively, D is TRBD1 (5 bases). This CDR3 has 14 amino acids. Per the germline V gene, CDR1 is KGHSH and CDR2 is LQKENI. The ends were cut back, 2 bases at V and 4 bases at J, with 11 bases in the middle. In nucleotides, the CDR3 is TGTGCCAGCTCACCAGCAGGGCGTGGCTATGGCTACACCTTC. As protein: CASSPAGRGYGYTF.